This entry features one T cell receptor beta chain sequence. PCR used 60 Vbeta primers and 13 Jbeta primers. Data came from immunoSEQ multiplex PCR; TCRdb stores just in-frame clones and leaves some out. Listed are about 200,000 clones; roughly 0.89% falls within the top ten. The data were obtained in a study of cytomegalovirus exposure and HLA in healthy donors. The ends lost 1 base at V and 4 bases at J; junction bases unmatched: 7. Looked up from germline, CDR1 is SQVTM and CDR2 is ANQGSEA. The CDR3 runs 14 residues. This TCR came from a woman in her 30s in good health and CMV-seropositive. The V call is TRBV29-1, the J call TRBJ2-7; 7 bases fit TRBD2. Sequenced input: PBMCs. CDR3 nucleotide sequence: TGCAGCGTTGAAGGTCGGGGAGGGATTTACGAGCAGTACTTC. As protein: CSVEGRGGIYEQYF.